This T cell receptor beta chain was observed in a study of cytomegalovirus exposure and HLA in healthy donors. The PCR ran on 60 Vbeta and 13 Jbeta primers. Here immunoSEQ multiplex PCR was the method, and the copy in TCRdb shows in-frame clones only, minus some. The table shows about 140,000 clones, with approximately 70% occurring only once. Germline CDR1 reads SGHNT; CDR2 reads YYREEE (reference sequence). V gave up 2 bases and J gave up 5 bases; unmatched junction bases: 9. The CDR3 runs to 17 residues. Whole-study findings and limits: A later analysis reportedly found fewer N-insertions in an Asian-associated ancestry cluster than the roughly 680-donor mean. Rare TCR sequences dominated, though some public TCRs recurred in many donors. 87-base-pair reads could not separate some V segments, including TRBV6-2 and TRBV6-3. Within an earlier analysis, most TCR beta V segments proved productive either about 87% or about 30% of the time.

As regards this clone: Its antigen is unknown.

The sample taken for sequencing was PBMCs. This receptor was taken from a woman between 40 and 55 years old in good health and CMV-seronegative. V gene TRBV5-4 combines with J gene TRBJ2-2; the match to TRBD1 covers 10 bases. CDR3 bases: TGTGCCAGCAGCTTTGCTTCGGGACAGGGGAGAACCGGGGAGCTGTTTTTT. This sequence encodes CASSFASGQGRTGELFF. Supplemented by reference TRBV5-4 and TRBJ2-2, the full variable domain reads ETGVTQSPTHLIKTRGQQVTLRCSSQSGHNTVSWYQQALGQGPQFIFQYYREEENGRGNFPPRFSGLQFPNYSSELNVNALELDDSALYLCASSFASGQGRTGELFFGEGSRLTVL.